This T cell receptor (beta chain) derives from a study of blood T cell repertoires in COVID-19. Overall study context: Researchers got acute and convalescent COVID-19 samples from the United States, Italy and Spain.

In its sample, this clone was seen a few times. Per the original data handling: From reference gene primer amplification, estimates of nucleated cell counts were derived. Assay: immunoSEQ multiplex PCR; the TCRdb copy retains only in-frame clones and omits some. That table is the source of V, J and clone size, and D and trimming were worked out from the DNA. The table shows tens of thousands of clones, with about 80% occurring only once. Germline CDR1 reads SGHNT; CDR2 reads YYREEE (reference sequence). After removal of 5 bases from V and 3 bases from J, the junction contained 7 bases not matched to a gene. There are 14 residues in the CDR3.

The sample consisted of peripheral blood. The receptor comes from a human donor in a cohort sampled during active COVID-19. The V and J genes are TRBV5-4 and TRBJ2-7; 8 nucleotides line up with TRBD1. Here the CDR3 reads CASSYGQGGYEQYF. The CDR3 bases are TGTGCCAGCAGTTACGGACAGGGTGGCTACGAGCAGTACTTC.